The rows below give T cell receptor beta chains drawn from one sample of a study of technical replicates of blood from a few donors. Profiled with immunoSEQ multiplex PCR; TCRdb holds only in-frame clones, not every one. The sample lists about 84,000 clones; approximately 97% were seen once. Material for sequencing was T cells isolated from PBMCs. These receptors all come from a human donor in good health. CDR3s include the opening cysteine and the closing phenylalanine or tryptophan. D genes are given only for firm matches. Clone size is not always given. Where it is, it says once, few, many or a class for expanded clones.

d_call: TRBD2; clone_size: NA; v_call: TRBV27; j_call: TRBJ2-1; cdr3_aa: CASSSKGSPITGDGGRAYNEQFF; cdr3_nt: TGTGCCAGCAGTTCTAAGGGATCCCCTATTACAGGGGACGGCGGGAGGGCGTACAATGAGCAGTTCTTC
d_call: TRBD1; clone_size: NA; v_call: TRBV9; j_call: TRBJ2-7; cdr3_aa: CASSLTGGEQYF; cdr3_nt: TGTGCCAGCAGCCTGACAGGGGGCGAGCAGTACTTC
d_call: NA; clone_size: NA; v_call: TRBV5-8; j_call: TRBJ1-2; cdr3_aa: CASSLRGRGSYGYTF; cdr3_nt: TGTGCCAGCAGCCTCCGCGGCAGGGGCTCCTATGGCTACACCTTC
d_call: TRBD1; clone_size: NA; v_call: TRBV5-4; j_call: TRBJ2-5; cdr3_aa: CASSDYRGGETQYF; cdr3_nt: TGTGCCAGCAGCGATTACAGGGGTGGAGAGACCCAGTACTTC
d_call: TRBD2; clone_size: NA; v_call: TRBV7-9; j_call: TRBJ2-7; cdr3_aa: CASSSRGAYEQYF; cdr3_nt: TGTGCCAGCAGCTCTCGGGGGGCCTACGAGCAGTACTTC
d_call: NA; clone_size: NA; v_call: TRBV7-9; j_call: TRBJ1-1; cdr3_aa: CASSPITGVGKAEAFF; cdr3_nt: TGTGCCAGCAGCCCGATTACGGGGGTTGGGAAGGCTGAAGCTTTCTTT
d_call: NA; clone_size: once; v_call: TRBV5-1; j_call: TRBJ2-5; cdr3_aa: CASSLAGGGGQETQYF; cdr3_nt: TGCGCCAGCAGCTTGGCTGGGGGAGGCGGCCAAGAGACCCAGTACTTC
d_call: TRBD1; clone_size: NA; v_call: TRBV4-1; j_call: TRBJ2-7; cdr3_aa: CASSEGQPYEQYF; cdr3_nt: TGCGCCAGCAGCGAGGGACAGCCCTACGAGCAGTACTTC
d_call: TRBD1; clone_size: NA; v_call: TRBV30; j_call: TRBJ1-5; cdr3_aa: CASAGQGVQWPNQPQHF; cdr3_nt: TGTGCCTCTGCGGGACAGGGTGTTCAGTGGCCGAATCAGCCCCAGCATTTT
d_call: TRBD1; clone_size: once; v_call: TRBV18; j_call: TRBJ2-7; cdr3_aa: CASSLKQGDRRPYEQYF; cdr3_nt: TGTGCCAGCTCACTTAAACAAGGGGACAGGAGGCCCTACGAGCAGTACTTC
d_call: TRBD2; clone_size: NA; v_call: TRBV30; j_call: TRBJ2-3; cdr3_aa: CAFGGAADTQYF; cdr3_nt: TGTGCCTTCGGGGGGGCCGCAGATACGCAGTATTTT
d_call: TRBD1; clone_size: NA; v_call: TRBV28; j_call: TRBJ2-1; cdr3_aa: CASSNTGASYNEQFF; cdr3_nt: TGTGCCAGCAGCAATACAGGGGCTTCCTACAATGAGCAGTTCTTC
d_call: NA; clone_size: NA; v_call: TRBV27; j_call: TRBJ1-1; cdr3_aa: CASSPWSTRNTEAFF; cdr3_nt: TGTGCCAGCAGTCCCTGGAGTACCCGGAACACTGAAGCTTTCTTT
d_call: NA; clone_size: NA; v_call: TRBV10-3; j_call: TRBJ2-1; cdr3_aa: CAISEPGGGLNEQFF; cdr3_nt: TGTGCCATCAGTGAACCGGGGGGCGGACTCAATGAGCAGTTCTTC
d_call: TRBD2; clone_size: NA; v_call: TRBV6-5; j_call: TRBJ2-1; cdr3_aa: CASSLAGPLYNEQFF; cdr3_nt: TGTGCCAGCAGTCTAGCGGGACCTCTATACAATGAGCAGTTCTTC
d_call: NA; clone_size: NA; v_call: TRBV6-5; j_call: TRBJ2-7; cdr3_aa: CASSFGPGESGEQYF; cdr3_nt: NA
d_call: NA; clone_size: NA; v_call: TRBV30; j_call: TRBJ1-2; cdr3_aa: CAWSSYSRTATYGYTF; cdr3_nt: TGTGCCTGGAGTTCTTACTCACGGACTGCCACCTATGGCTACACCTTC
d_call: NA; clone_size: NA; v_call: TRBV28; j_call: TRBJ2-1; cdr3_aa: CASSLFERSYNEQFF; cdr3_nt: TGTGCCAGCAGTTTGTTTGAGCGGTCCTACAATGAGCAGTTCTTC
d_call: NA; clone_size: NA; v_call: TRBV6-6; j_call: TRBJ2-1; cdr3_aa: CASSYTGYNEQFF; cdr3_nt: TGTGCCAGCAGTTACACGGGATACAATGAGCAGTTCTTC
d_call: NA; clone_size: NA; v_call: TRBV15; j_call: TRBJ2-7; cdr3_aa: CATSRDYGQNYEQYF; cdr3_nt: TGTGCCACCAGCAGAGATTACGGACAGAACTACGAGCAGTACTTC
d_call: NA; clone_size: NA; v_call: TRBV9; j_call: TRBJ1-2; cdr3_aa: CASSSVGYTF; cdr3_nt: TGTGCCAGCAGCTCCGTCGGCTACACCTTC
d_call: NA; clone_size: NA; v_call: TRBV4-1; j_call: TRBJ2-1; cdr3_aa: CASSQGQGLSNEQFF; cdr3_nt: TGCGCCAGCAGCCAAGGGCAGGGATTAAGCAATGAGCAGTTCTTC
d_call: NA; clone_size: NA; v_call: TRBV28; j_call: TRBJ2-2; cdr3_aa: CASTLLTEGDTGELFF; cdr3_nt: TGTGCCAGCACCCTCCTTACGGAGGGCGACACCGGGGAGCTGTTTTTT
d_call: TRBD1; clone_size: NA; v_call: TRBV4-1; j_call: TRBJ1-1; cdr3_aa: CASSQPGTANTEAFF; cdr3_nt: TGCGCCAGCAGCCAACCCGGGACAGCGAACACTGAAGCTTTCTTT
d_call: TRBD2; clone_size: NA; v_call: TRBV15; j_call: TRBJ2-3; cdr3_aa: CATSRTSGRAGISTDTQYF; cdr3_nt: TGTGCCACCAGCAGAACTAGCGGGAGGGCCGGGATTAGCACAGATACGCAGTATTTT
d_call: TRBD1; clone_size: NA; v_call: TRBV5-1; j_call: TRBJ1-1; cdr3_aa: CASRAGTGINTEAFF; cdr3_nt: TGCGCCAGCCGTGCGGGGACAGGGATCAACACTGAAGCTTTCTTT
d_call: NA; clone_size: NA; v_call: TRBV6-6; j_call: TRBJ1-2; cdr3_aa: CASSYVDRPGYTF; cdr3_nt: TGTGCCAGCAGTTACGTTGACAGGCCCGGCTACACCTTC
d_call: NA; clone_size: NA; v_call: TRBV2; j_call: TRBJ2-7; cdr3_aa: CASNNRDFLGQYF; cdr3_nt: TGTGCCAGCAATAACCGGGACTTCCTGGGGCAGTACTTC
d_call: NA; clone_size: few; v_call: TRBV6-4; j_call: TRBJ2-2; cdr3_aa: CASSSKNTGELFF; cdr3_nt: TGTGCCAGCAGTTCCAAGAACACCGGGGAGCTGTTTTTT
d_call: TRBD1; clone_size: NA; v_call: TRBV29-1; j_call: TRBJ1-3; cdr3_aa: CSTGGSGNTIYF; cdr3_nt: TGCAGCACAGGGGGATCTGGAAACACCATATATTTT
d_call: NA; clone_size: NA; v_call: TRBV5-1; j_call: TRBJ1-1; cdr3_aa: CASSLASVNTEAFF; cdr3_nt: TGCGCCAGCAGCTTGGCCTCCGTTAACACTGAAGCTTTCTTT
d_call: NA; clone_size: NA; v_call: TRBV28; j_call: TRBJ1-5; cdr3_aa: CASTPVGRYSNQPQHF; cdr3_nt: TGTGCCAGCACCCCCGTGGGCAGATATAGCAATCAGCCCCAGCATTTT
d_call: NA; clone_size: NA; v_call: TRBV13; j_call: TRBJ2-4; cdr3_aa: CASSSIGLQNIQYF; cdr3_nt: TGTGCCAGCAGCTCCATTGGCCTTCAAAACATTCAGTACTTC
d_call: NA; clone_size: NA; v_call: TRBV5-1; j_call: TRBJ1-2; cdr3_aa: CASSPPGGSRSYTF; cdr3_nt: TGCGCCAGCAGCCCCCCCGGGGGTAGCCGTAGCTACACCTTC
d_call: TRBD2; clone_size: NA; v_call: TRBV6-4; j_call: TRBJ2-3; cdr3_aa: CASSRIAGGLRDTDTQYF; cdr3_nt: TGTGCCAGCAGTCGGATAGCGGGAGGCCTAAGGGACACAGATACGCAGTATTTT
d_call: TRBD2; clone_size: NA; v_call: TRBV28; j_call: TRBJ2-7; cdr3_aa: CASSYLAGPPYEQYF; cdr3_nt: TGTGCCAGCAGTTACCTAGCGGGACCACCCTACGAGCAGTACTTC
d_call: TRBD2; clone_size: NA; v_call: TRBV4-1; j_call: TRBJ2-3; cdr3_aa: CASSQEAGGYTDTQYF; cdr3_nt: TGCGCCAGCAGCCAAGAAGCGGGGGGCTACACAGATACGCAGTATTTT
d_call: TRBD2; clone_size: NA; v_call: TRBV15; j_call: TRBJ2-1; cdr3_aa: CATSRVLAGASTGYNEQFF; cdr3_nt: TGTGCCACCAGCAGAGTACTAGCGGGGGCCTCTACGGGTTACAATGAGCAGTTCTTC
d_call: TRBD2; clone_size: NA; v_call: TRBV9; j_call: TRBJ2-1; cdr3_aa: CASSDKGLVDRFF; cdr3_nt: TGTGCCAGCAGCGATAAAGGACTAGTTGATCGGTTCTTC
d_call: NA; clone_size: NA; v_call: TRBV28; j_call: TRBJ2-7; cdr3_aa: CASGVAESSYEQYF; cdr3_nt: TGTGCCAGCGGGGTAGCGGAATCCTCCTACGAGCAGTACTTC
d_call: TRBD1; clone_size: NA; v_call: TRBV5-5; j_call: TRBJ1-1; cdr3_aa: CASSTPGQNAEAFF; cdr3_nt: TGTGCCAGCAGCACACCGGGACAGAACGCTGAAGCTTTCTTT
d_call: NA; clone_size: NA; v_call: TRBV30; j_call: TRBJ1-1; cdr3_aa: CAWTPYTEAFF; cdr3_nt: TGTGCCTGGACCCCCTACACTGAAGCTTTCTTT
d_call: NA; clone_size: NA; v_call: TRBV4-1; j_call: TRBJ2-1; cdr3_aa: CASSQVINEQFF; cdr3_nt: TGCGCCAGCAGCCAAGTTATTAATGAGCAGTTCTTC